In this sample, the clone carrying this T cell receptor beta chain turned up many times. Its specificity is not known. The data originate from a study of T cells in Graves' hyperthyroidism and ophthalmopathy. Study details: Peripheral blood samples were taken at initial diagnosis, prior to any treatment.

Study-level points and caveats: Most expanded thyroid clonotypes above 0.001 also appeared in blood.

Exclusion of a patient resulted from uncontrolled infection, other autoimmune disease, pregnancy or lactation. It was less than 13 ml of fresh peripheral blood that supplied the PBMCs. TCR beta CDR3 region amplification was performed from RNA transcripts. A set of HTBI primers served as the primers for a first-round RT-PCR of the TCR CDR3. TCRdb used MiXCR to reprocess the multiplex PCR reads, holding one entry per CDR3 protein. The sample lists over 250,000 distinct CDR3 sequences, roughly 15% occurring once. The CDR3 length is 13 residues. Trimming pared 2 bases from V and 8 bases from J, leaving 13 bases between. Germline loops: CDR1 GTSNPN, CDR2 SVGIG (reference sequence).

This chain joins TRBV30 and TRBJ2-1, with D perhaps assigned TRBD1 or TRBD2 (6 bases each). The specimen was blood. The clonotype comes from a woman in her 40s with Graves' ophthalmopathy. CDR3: CAWSPPGADEQFF. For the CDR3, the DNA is TGTGCCTGGAGTCCCCCGGGGGCGGATGAGCAGTTCTTC.